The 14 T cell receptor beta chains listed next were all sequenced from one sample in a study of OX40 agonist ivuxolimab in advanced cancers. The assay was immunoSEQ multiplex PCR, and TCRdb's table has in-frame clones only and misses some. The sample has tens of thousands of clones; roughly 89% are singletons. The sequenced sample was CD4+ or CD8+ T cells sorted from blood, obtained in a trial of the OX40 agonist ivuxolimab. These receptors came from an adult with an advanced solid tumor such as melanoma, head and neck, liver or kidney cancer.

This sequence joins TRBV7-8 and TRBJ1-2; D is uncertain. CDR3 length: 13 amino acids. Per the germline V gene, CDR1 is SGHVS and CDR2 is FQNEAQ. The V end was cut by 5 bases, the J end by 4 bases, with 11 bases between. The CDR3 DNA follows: TGTGCCAGCAGCCAAGGACGGATCTATGGCTACACCTTC. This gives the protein CASSQGRIYGYTF.

CDR3 amino acids: CASSMETATHYGYTF. CDR3 coding DNA: TGTGCCAGTAGTATGGAGACAGCCACCCACTATGGCTACACCTTC. The chain has TRBV19 and TRBJ1-2, with a possible D match to TRBD1 (5 bases). Between the trimmed V and J ends, which lost 3 bases and 3 bases, there was a span of 14 bases. The CDR3 has 15 residues. Germline V gene data show CDR1 as LNHDA and CDR2 as SQIVND (reference sequence).

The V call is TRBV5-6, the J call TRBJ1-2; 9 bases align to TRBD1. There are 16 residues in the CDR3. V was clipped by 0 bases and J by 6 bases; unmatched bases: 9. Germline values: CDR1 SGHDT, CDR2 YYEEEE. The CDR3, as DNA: TGTGCCAGCAGCTTGGGACAACAGGGGGCGTTTCATGGCTACACCTTC. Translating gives CASSLGQQGAFHGYTF.

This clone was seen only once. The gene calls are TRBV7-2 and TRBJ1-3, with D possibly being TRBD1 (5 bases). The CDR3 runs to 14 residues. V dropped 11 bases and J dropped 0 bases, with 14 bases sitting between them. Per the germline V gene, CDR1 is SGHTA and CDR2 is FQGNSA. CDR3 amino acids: CAGHLGGSGNTIYF. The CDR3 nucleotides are TGTGCCGGTCATCTGGGGGGCTCTGGAAACACCATATATTTT.

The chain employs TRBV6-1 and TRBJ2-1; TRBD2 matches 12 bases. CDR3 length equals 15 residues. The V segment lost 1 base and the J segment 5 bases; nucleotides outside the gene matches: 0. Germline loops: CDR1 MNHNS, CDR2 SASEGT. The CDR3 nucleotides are TGTGCCAGCAGTGAAGGACTAGCGGGAGACAATGAGCAGTTCTTC. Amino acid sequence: CASSEGLAGDNEQFF.

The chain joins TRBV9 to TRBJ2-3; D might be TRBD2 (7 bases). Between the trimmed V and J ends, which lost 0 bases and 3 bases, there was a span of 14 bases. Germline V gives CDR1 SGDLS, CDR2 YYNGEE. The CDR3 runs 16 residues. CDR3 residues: CASSVGGGTFTDTQYF. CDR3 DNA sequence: TGTGCCAGCAGCGTAGGCGGGGGCACCTTTACAGATACGCAGTATTTT.

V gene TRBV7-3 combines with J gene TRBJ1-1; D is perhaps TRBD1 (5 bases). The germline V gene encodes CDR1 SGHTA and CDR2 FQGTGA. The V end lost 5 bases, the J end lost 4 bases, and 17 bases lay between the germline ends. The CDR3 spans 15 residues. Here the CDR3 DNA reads TGTGCCAGCAGCCCCGCCGGGGGGTTGGGCACTGAAGCTTTCTTT. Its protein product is CASSPAGGLGTEAFF.

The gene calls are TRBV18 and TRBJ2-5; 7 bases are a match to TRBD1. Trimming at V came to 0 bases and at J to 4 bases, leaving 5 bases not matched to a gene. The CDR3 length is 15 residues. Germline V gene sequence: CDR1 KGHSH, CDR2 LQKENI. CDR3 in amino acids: CASSPPGTVRETQYF. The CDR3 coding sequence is TGTGCCAGCTCACCACCGGGGACAGTGAGAGAGACCCAGTACTTC.

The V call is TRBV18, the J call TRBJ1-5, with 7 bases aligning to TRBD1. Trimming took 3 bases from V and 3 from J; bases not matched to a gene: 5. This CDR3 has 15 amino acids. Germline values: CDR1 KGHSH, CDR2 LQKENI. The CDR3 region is CASSPQGGNNQPQHF. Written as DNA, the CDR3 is TGTGCCAGCTCACCTCAAGGGGGCAACAATCAGCCCCAGCATTTT.

As DNA, the CDR3 is TGTGCCAGCCATCGCAGCGTATCCTACAATGAGCAGTTCTTC. Its protein is CASHRSVSYNEQFF. The rearrangement joins TRBV2 to TRBJ2-1; D is undetermined. The CDR3 covers 14 residues. CDR1 and CDR2 from the germline V gene are SNHLY and FYNNEI. V was pared by 8 bases and J by 1 base, with 12 bases between.

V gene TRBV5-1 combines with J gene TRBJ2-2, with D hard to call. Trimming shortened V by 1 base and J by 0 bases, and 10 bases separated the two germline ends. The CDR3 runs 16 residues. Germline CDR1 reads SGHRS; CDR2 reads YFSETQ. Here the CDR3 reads CASSLRSLPNTGELFF. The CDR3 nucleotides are TGCGCCAGCAGCTTGAGGTCCCTTCCGAACACCGGGGAGCTGTTTTTT.

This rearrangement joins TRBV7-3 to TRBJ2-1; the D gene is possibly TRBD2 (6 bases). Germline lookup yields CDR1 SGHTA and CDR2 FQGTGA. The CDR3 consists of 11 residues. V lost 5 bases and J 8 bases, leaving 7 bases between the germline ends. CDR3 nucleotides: TGTGCCAGCAGCGGAGGGTATGAGCAGTTCTTC. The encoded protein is CASSGGYEQFF.

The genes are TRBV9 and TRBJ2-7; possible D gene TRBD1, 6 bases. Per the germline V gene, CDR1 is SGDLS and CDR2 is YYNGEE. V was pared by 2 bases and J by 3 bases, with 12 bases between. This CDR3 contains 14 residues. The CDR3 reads CASSVNRDNYEQYF. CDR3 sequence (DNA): TGTGCCAGCAGCGTTAACCGGGACAACTACGAGCAGTACTTC.

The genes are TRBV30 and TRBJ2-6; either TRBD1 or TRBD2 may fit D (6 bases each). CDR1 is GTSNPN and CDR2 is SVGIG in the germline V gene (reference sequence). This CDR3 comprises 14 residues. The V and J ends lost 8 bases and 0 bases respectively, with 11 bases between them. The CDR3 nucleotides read TGTGCCCGGAAGGGGGGCTCTGGGGCCAACGTCCTGACTTTC. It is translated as CARKGGSGANVLTF. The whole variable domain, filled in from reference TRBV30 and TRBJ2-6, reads SQTIHQWPATLVQPVGSPLSLECTVEGTSNPNLYWYRQAAGRGLQLLFYSVGIGQISSEVPQNLSASRPQDRQFILSSKKLLLSDSGFYLCARKGGSGANVLTFGAGSRLTVL.